The clone carrying this T cell receptor beta chain appeared once. Method: immunoSEQ multiplex PCR; TCRdb's copy keeps in-frame clones and lacks some. The sample lists 210,000 or so clones; about 86% were seen once. The data stem from a study of blood T cell repertoires in COVID-19. The germline V gene encodes CDR1 SGHTA and CDR2 FQGNSA. Trimming took 5 bases from V and 4 from J; bases not matched to a gene: 5. This CDR3 has 15 amino acids. The sample comprised peripheral blood. This chain connects TRBV7-2 to TRBJ2-3; 11 positions match TRBD2. The receptor was derived from a man aged 18 to 30 with active or convalescent COVID-19. The CDR3 DNA reads TGTGCCAGCAGCCAAGCACTAGCGGGAGCAGATACGCAGTATTTT. It specifies CASSQALAGADTQYF.